The rows below give T cell receptor beta chains drawn from one sample of a study of T cell changes during pregnancy in multiple sclerosis. Profiling relied on immunoSEQ multiplex PCR, and the TCRdb table lists in-frame clones only, not all of them. This table holds under 50,000 clones, 80% to 95% found once. The source was CD8+ T cells from peripheral blood mononuclear cells, collected before pregnancy. Receptors originate from a female donor with multiple sclerosis, enrolled in a pregnancy study. CDR3s include the opening cysteine and the closing phenylalanine or tryptophan. The D gene is left open where the match is weak. Size is stated for part of the rows, as once, few or many counts, or as a class when the clone is expanded.

TRBV14,.,few,TRBJ2-7,CASSQYRNTYEQYF,TGTGCCAGCAGCCAATACAGGAATACCTACGAGCAGTACTTC
TRBV9,.,.,TRBJ1-2,CASSESGKGYTF,TGTGCCAGCAGCGAGTCAGGGAAGGGCTACACCTTC
TRBV28,.,.,TRBJ2-7,CATWGGGEQYF,TGTGCCACCTGGGGAGGGGGCGAGCAGTACTTC
TRBV5-4,.,.,TRBJ1-6,CASSLRGSSYNSPLHF,TGTGCCAGCAGCTTGCGAGGGAGCTCCTATAATTCACCCCTCCACTTT
TRBV27,TRBD1,.,TRBJ2-1,CASSSQGTGYRFPYNEQFF,TGTGCCAGCAGTTCACAAGGGACAGGGTACCGATTCCCCTACAATGAGCAGTTCTTC
TRBV10-3,TRBD1,.,TRBJ1-1,CAISESGTGGIEAFF,TGTGCCATCAGTGAGTCTGGGACAGGGGGAATTGAAGCTTTCTTT
TRBV11-2,TRBD2,.,TRBJ2-1,CASSLDGTSENNEQFF,TGTGCCAGCAGCTTAGACGGGACTAGCGAGAACAATGAGCAGTTCTTC
TRBV5-4,.,.,TRBJ1-2,CASSSIRTGYGYTF,TGTGCCAGCAGCTCGATCCGAACCGGTTATGGCTACACCTTC
TRBV2,.,.,TRBJ1-1,CASSMDSPMNTEAFF,TGTGCCAGCAGTATGGACAGCCCCATGAACACTGAAGCTTTCTTT
TRBV7-9,TRBD1,.,TRBJ2-5,CASSWLRGWETQYF,TGTGCCAGCAGCTGGCTCAGGGGGTGGGAGACCCAGTACTTC
TRBV5-5,.,.,TRBJ2-3,CASSSLNGTDTQYF,TGTGCCAGCAGCTCTCTAAACGGCACAGATACGCAGTATTTT
TRBV6-5,TRBD1,.,TRBJ2-7,CASRLTGPLDEQYF,TGTGCCAGCAGGTTGACAGGGCCCCTCGACGAGCAGTACTTC
TRBV18,TRBD1,.,TRBJ2-7,CASSSGQGAGEQYF,TGTGCCAGCTCATCTGGACAGGGGGCGGGAGAGCAGTACTTC
TRBV27,TRBD1,.,TRBJ1-2,CASSGTGGYYGYTF,TGTGCCAGCAGTGGGACAGGGGGCTACTATGGCTACACCTTC
TRBV6-1,.,.,TRBJ1-5,CASTTQGTVVQPQHF,TGTGCCAGCACTACACAGGGTACGGTGGTTCAGCCCCAGCATTTT
TRBV27,.,.,TRBJ2-7,CASRPSARAYEQYF,TGTGCCAGCAGACCTTCAGCGAGGGCCTACGAGCAGTACTTC
TRBV28,TRBD1,.,TRBJ2-7,CASSPRQGAGLREQYF,TGTGCCAGCAGTCCCCGGCAGGGGGCTGGGCTTCGCGAGCAGTACTTC
TRBV27,TRBD1,.,TRBJ2-7,CASSLSRKVAGGNEQYF,TGTGCCAGCAGTTTATCGAGAAAGGTGGCAGGGGGCAATGAGCAGTACTTC
TRBV7-8,.,.,TRBJ2-7,CASSLAGFRDEQYF,TGTGCCAGCAGCCTAGCAGGGTTCAGGGACGAGCAGTACTTC
TRBV28,.,.,TRBJ2-7,CASSLTDTSYEQYF,TGTGCCAGCAGTCTTACGGACACCTCCTACGAGCAGTACTTC
TRBV7-6,TRBD2,once,TRBJ2-3,CASSLSPPRREGLTDTQYF,TGTGCCAGCAGCTTATCGCCCCCTCGGCGGGAGGGCCTCACAGATACGCAGTATTTT
TRBV13,.,.,TRBJ2-3,CASSLGQGKRDTQYF,TGTGCCAGCAGCTTAGGCCAGGGCAAGCGAGATACGCAGTATTTT
TRBV27,.,.,TRBJ2-7,CASSPRVLPSYEQYF,TGTGCCAGCAGTCCCAGGGTATTGCCTTCCTACGAGCAGTACTTC
TRBV10-3,.,.,TRBJ1-4,CAISERGQRNEKLFF,TGTGCCATCAGTGAAAGGGGCCAGAGAAATGAAAAACTGTTTTTT
TRBV11-2,.,.,TRBJ2-5,CASSLDGVGGQETQYF,TGTGCCAGCAGCTTAGATGGGGTCGGAGGGCAAGAGACCCAGTACTTC
TRBV6-5,TRBD1,once,TRBJ2-3,CASSPTGNTDTQYF,TGTGCCAGCAGTCCGACAGGGAACACAGATACGCAGTATTTT
TRBV5-1,.,.,TRBJ2-7,CASSPEGGLLYF,TGCGCCAGCAGCCCCGAAGGGGGTCTTCTGTACTTC
TRBV9,.,few,TRBJ1-2,CASVLGYTF,TGTGCCAGCGTCCTTGGCTACACCTTC
TRBV5-6,.,.,TRBJ2-7,CASSSEGRPYEQYF,TGTGCCAGCAGCTCAGAGGGGAGGCCCTACGAGCAGTACTTC
TRBV5-8,.,.,TRBJ2-3,CASSSTVDTQYF,TGTGCCAGCAGCTCGACTGTAGATACGCAGTATTTT
TRBV7-9,TRBD2,few,TRBJ2-7,CASSPPTSGASYEQYF,TGTGCCAGCAGTCCCCCGACTAGCGGGGCCTCCTACGAGCAGTACTTC
TRBV7-9,.,.,TRBJ2-2,CASSLVKTGELFF,TGTGCCAGCAGCTTAGTCAAAACCGGGGAGCTGTTTTTT
TRBV23-1,.,.,TRBJ2-7,CASSRLSTMEQYF,TGCGCCAGCAGTCGGTTGAGTACGATGGAGCAGTACTTC
TRBV19,.,.,TRBJ1-5,CASRLVDNNQPQHF,TGTGCCAGTAGACTCGTAGACAACAATCAGCCCCAGCATTTT
TRBV2,.,.,TRBJ1-1,CASTFEEWTEAFF,TGTGCCAGCACTTTCGAGGAATGGACTGAAGCTTTCTTT
TRBV19,.,once,TRBJ1-5,CASEGENNQPQHF,TGTGCCAGTGAAGGGGAAAATAATCAGCCCCAGCATTTT
TRBV5-1,.,.,TRBJ2-7,CASSLESSYEQYF,TGCGCCAGCAGCTTGGAGAGCTCCTACGAGCAGTACTTC
TRBV7-9,.,.,TRBJ2-5,CASSPLAGLETQYF,TGTGCCAGCAGCCCCCTCGCGGGACTAGAGACCCAGTACTTC
TRBV25-1,.,.,TRBJ2-1,CASSESSLAIYNEQFF,TGTGCCAGCAGTGAATCGAGTCTAGCGATCTACAATGAGCAGTTCTTC
TRBV30,.,.,TRBJ1-5,CAWAPGKPVGSNQPQHF,TGTGCCTGGGCCCCCGGGAAACCAGTGGGTAGCAATCAGCCCCAGCATTTT
TRBV5-6,.,.,TRBJ1-2,CASSPAFGEGYTF,TGTGCCAGCAGCCCGGCCTTTGGAGAGGGCTACACCTTC
TRBV6-1,TRBD2,.,TRBJ2-7,CASREWTSGSNEQYF,TGTGCCAGCAGGGAATGGACTAGCGGGAGTAACGAGCAGTACTTC
TRBV9,.,.,TRBJ2-3,CASSPPPEAGTDTQYF,TGTGCCAGCAGTCCTCCTCCGGAGGCCGGCACAGATACGCAGTATTTT
TRBV7-9,TRBD1,.,TRBJ1-1,CASARGPSEAFF,TGTGCCAGCGCCAGGGGGCCTAGTGAAGCTTTCTTT
TRBV19,.,.,TRBJ2-1,CASSTSSLEQFF,TGTGCCAGTAGTACATCTAGCCTTGAGCAGTTCTTC
TRBV19,.,.,TRBJ1-1,CASSVGQNTEAFF,TGTGCCAGTAGTGTCGGACAGAACACTGAAGCTTTCTTT
TRBV6-5,.,.,TRBJ2-2,CASSSPPGELFF,TGTGCCAGCAGTTCCCCCCCAGGGGAGCTGTTTTTT